Listed here are 19 T cell receptor beta chains from one sample, sequenced in a study of CD8+CD57+ T cells in acquired aplastic anemia. Genomic DNA, the template, was used for profiling of the TCR beta VDJ and CDR3. TCRdb redid the calling of the reads with MiXCR, one entry per CDR3 protein. The sample yields about 150,000 distinct CDR3 sequences, about 48% seen once. Patients included in sequencing had previously demonstrated CD8+CD57+ cell expansion by flow cytometry. Specimen: sorted CD4+, CD8+, or CD8+CD57+ T cells (not recorded which) from PBMCs. Receptor source: a human donor with aplastic anemia.

This rearrangement joins TRBV10-3 to TRBJ1-1; tentatively, D is TRBD1 (6 bases). V lost 4 bases and J lost 3, with 12 bases in between. This CDR3 contains 14 residues. In germline, CDR1 is ENHRY, CDR2 SYGVKD. The CDR3, as DNA: TGTGCCATCAGTGGGGCAGGGGCTGACACTGAAGCTTTCTTT. This encodes CAISGAGADTEAFF.

This clonotype has just a few counts. V and J are TRBV15 and TRBJ1-1, with unresolved D. Germline V gives CDR1 LNHNV, CDR2 YYDKDF (reference sequence). The CDR3 has 13 amino acids. V was clipped by 3 bases and J by 1 base, with 6 bases between them. As DNA, the CDR3 is TGTGCCACCAGCAGTCTGGGGAACACTGAAGCTTTCTTT. Residues: CATSSLGNTEAFF.

This clonotype was seen a single time. The V call is TRBV3-1, the J call TRBJ1-2, with D unclear. The CDR3 is 15 amino acids. The V gene lost 0 bases and the J gene lost 4 bases, with 12 bases spanning the gap. Germline loops: CDR1 LGHDT, CDR2 YNNKEL (reference sequence). CDR3 nucleotide sequence: TGTGCCAGCAGCCAAGATCTCTACCGATCCTATGGCTACACCTTC. Translated, it gives CASSQDLYRSYGYTF.

The V call is TRBV29-1, the J call TRBJ2-5; the D gene could be TRBD1 or TRBD2 (5 bases each). The CDR3 is 14 residues long. Germline-derived CDR1 and CDR2 are SQVTM and ANQGSEA. Trimming removed 1 base from V and 2 bases from J, with 11 bases in between. CDR3 sequence reads: CSVEGGPGQETQYF. For the CDR3, the DNA is TGCAGCGTTGAAGGCGGGCCAGGGCAAGAGACCCAGTACTTC.

V and J are TRBV2 and TRBJ2-7, with 7 nucleotides matching TRBD2. The germline V gene has CDR1 SNHLY and CDR2 FYNNEI. The CDR3 runs to 15 residues. With 5 bases clipped from V and 4 bases from J, the junction kept 11 bases outside the gene matches. Here the CDR3 reads CASSMRGSGTYEQYF. DNA for the CDR3: TGTGCCAGCAGTATGCGGGGAAGCGGGACTTACGAGCAGTACTTC.

The CDR3 spells CASGASTGNQPQHF. CDR3 DNA sequence: TGTGCCAGTGGGGCTTCGACGGGCAATCAGCCCCAGCATTTT. The chain recombines TRBV2 with TRBJ1-5, with D perhaps matching TRBD1 (5 bases). The CDR3 consists of 14 residues. V was clipped by 9 bases and J by 2 bases, with 14 bases between them. The germline CDR1 and CDR2 sequences are SNHLY and FYNNEI.

The chain has TRBV7-2 and TRBJ2-7; 8 nucleotides align to TRBD2. Germline-derived CDR1 and CDR2 are SGHTA and FQGNSA. There are 13 residues in the CDR3. Unmatched junction bases numbered 1, after V lost 3 bases and J lost 3 bases. As DNA, the CDR3 is TGTGCCAGCAGCTTGAGCGGGAGCTACGAGCAGTACTTC. Translation gives CASSLSGSYEQYF.

V and J are TRBV5-1 and TRBJ1-1, with TRBD1 matching 8 bases. Trimming at V came to 3 bases and at J to 5 bases, leaving 9 bases not matched to a gene. The CDR3 length is 15 residues. The germline gives CDR1 SGHRS, CDR2 YFSETQ. CDR3 sequence (DNA): TGCGCCAGCAGCTCAGGGACAGGTCCTTGGACTGAAGCTTTCTTT. This sequence encodes CASSSGTGPWTEAFF.

This clonotype was seen many times. The chain carries TRBV20-1 and TRBJ1-1; 7 positions match TRBD1. Germline V CDR1 and CDR2: DFQATT, SNEGSKA (reference sequence). V lost 2 bases to trimming and J lost 2 bases; unmatched junction nucleotides: 11. This CDR3 is 16 amino acids long. The chain's CDR3 is CSARMETGTFNTEAFF. The CDR3 DNA reads as TGCAGTGCTAGAATGGAGACAGGGACATTTAACACTGAAGCTTTCTTT.

This clonotype was seen repeatedly, ten times or more. The V gene is TRBV5-6, the J gene TRBJ1-3, with unresolved D. V was pared by 5 bases and J by 0 bases, with 15 bases between. The germline V gene encodes CDR1 SGHDT and CDR2 YYEEEE. The CDR3 is made up of 16 amino acids. The CDR3 DNA is TGTGCCAGCAGTAATTCGGGCTGGCGCTCTGGAAACACCATATATTTT. It yields the protein CASSNSGWRSGNTIYF.

The V call is TRBV4-2, the J call TRBJ2-3; D is ambiguous. Trimming stripped 0 bases from V and 6 bases from J, with 22 bases between. The CDR3 length is 18 residues. The germline V gene encodes CDR1 LGHNA and CDR2 YNFKEQ. CDR3 sequence: CASSQDLHFLISLDTQYF. CDR3 in DNA: TGTGCCAGCAGCCAAGATCTCCATTTTCTAATAAGTTTGGATACGCAGTATTTT.

The V gene is TRBV19, the J gene TRBJ1-5; 7 bases match TRBD1. J lost 0 bases, V lost 6 bases, and 14 bases had no gene match. The CDR3 is 18 amino acids. Germline CDR1 is LNHDA and CDR2 is SQIVND (reference sequence). The CDR3 here is CASSERMGQSYSNQPQHF. CDR3 sequence (DNA): TGTGCCAGTAGCGAACGCATGGGACAGTCGTATAGCAATCAGCCCCAGCATTTT.

This clonotype has at least ten counts. The J gene is TRBJ1-2, the V gene TRBV19; no firm D call. V was cut by 4 bases and J by 3 bases, with 12 bases left in between. Germline V lookup: CDR1 LNHDA, CDR2 SQIVND (reference sequence). This CDR3 contains 14 residues. This CDR3 is CASSTEYSHYGYTF. CDR3 in DNA: TGTGCCAGTAGTACGGAGTACAGTCACTATGGCTACACCTTC. The entire variable domain, with the rest obtained from reference TRBV19 and TRBJ1-2, is as follows: DGGITQSPKYLFRKEGQNVTLSCEQNLNHDAMYWYRQDPGQGLRLIYYSQIVNDFQKGDIAEGYSVSREKKESFPLTVTSAQKNPTAFYLCASSTEYSHYGYTFGSGTRLTVV.

The chain uses TRBV10-1 and TRBJ2-3; D unresolved. V lost 6 bases and J lost 0, with 10 bases in between. This CDR3 region has 14 residues. From germline, CDR1 is WNHNN and CDR2 SYGVQD (reference sequence). CDR3 coding DNA: TGCGCCAGCAGAGAATCCTCCAGCACAGATACGCAGTATTTT. It yields the protein CASRESSSTDTQYF.

The table lists this clonotype with many counts. This rearrangement joins TRBV27 to TRBJ1-1; 7 bases agree with TRBD1. This CDR3 has 13 amino acids. CDR1 MNHEY and CDR2 SMNVEV come from the germline V gene (reference sequence). With V trimmed by 3 bases and J by 4 bases, 2 bases remained unmatched. CDR3 bases: TGTGCCAGCAGTTTGACAGGGCGCACTGAAGCTTTCTTT. Protein product: CASSLTGRTEAFF.

The chain carries TRBV20-1 and TRBJ2-3; TRBD2 agrees at 11 bases. Germline CDR1 is DFQATT and CDR2 is SNEGSKA (reference sequence). The CDR3 runs to 13 residues. The V segment lost 6 bases and the J segment 4 bases; nucleotides outside the gene matches: 3. The CDR3 loop reads CSARGLAADTQYF. CDR3 DNA: TGCAGTGCCCGGGGACTAGCGGCAGATACGCAGTATTTT.

The chain combines TRBV20-1 with TRBJ2-7; no clear D. Germline CDR1 and CDR2: DFQATT and SNEGSKA (reference sequence). CDR3 length: 13 residues. With 3 bases removed from V and 2 bases from J, the gap between germline ends came to 11 bases. The CDR3 reads CSASRQATYEQYF. CDR3 in DNA: TGCAGTGCTAGTCGTCAGGCGACCTACGAGCAGTACTTC.

This clonotype was seen only a few times. The chain carries TRBV19 and TRBJ2-1; D is unclear. Trimming left V 9 bases short and J 1 base short, with 13 bases between. Per the germline V gene, CDR1 is LNHDA and CDR2 is SQIVND (reference sequence). This CDR3 comprises 14 residues. CDR3 protein: CASSFGRSYNEQFF. The CDR3 DNA reads TGTGCCAGCAGTTTTGGACGGTCCTACAATGAGCAGTTCTTC.

A note on this clonotype: Just one base apart from a much larger clone, this may be a read error. This chain uses TRBV2 with TRBJ2-7; D possibly uses TRBD1 or TRBD2 (5 bases each). Trimming removed 4 bases from V and 3 bases from J, with 13 bases in between. Per the germline V gene, CDR1 is SNHLY and CDR2 is FYNNEI. The CDR3 spans 14 residues. CDR3 coding DNA: TGTGCCAGCAGTGGCCGGGACGGACTCTACGAGCAGTACTTC. Translated: CASSGRDGLYEQYF.